This TCR beta chain emerged from a study of T cell responses to AZD1222 COVID-19 vaccine. The junction had 5 bases not matched to a gene; V was cut back by 6 bases and J by 3 bases. The CDR3 consists of 15 residues. CDR1 is SGHNT, CDR2 YYREEE, per germline (reference sequence). TCRdb keeps only in-frame clones here, not all; method: immunoSEQ multiplex PCR. Among 180,000 or so clones listed, 80% to 95% were seen once. The sequences come from peripheral blood, collected 28 days after the second AZD1222 dose. The receptor comes from an adult who received the AZD1222 COVID-19 vaccine. This rearrangement joins TRBV5-4 to TRBJ2-1; 11 nucleotides line up with TRBD2. The CDR3 reads CASTTGTSGYNEQFF. The CDR3, as DNA: TGTGCCAGCACCACCGGGACTAGCGGCTACAATGAGCAGTTCTTC.